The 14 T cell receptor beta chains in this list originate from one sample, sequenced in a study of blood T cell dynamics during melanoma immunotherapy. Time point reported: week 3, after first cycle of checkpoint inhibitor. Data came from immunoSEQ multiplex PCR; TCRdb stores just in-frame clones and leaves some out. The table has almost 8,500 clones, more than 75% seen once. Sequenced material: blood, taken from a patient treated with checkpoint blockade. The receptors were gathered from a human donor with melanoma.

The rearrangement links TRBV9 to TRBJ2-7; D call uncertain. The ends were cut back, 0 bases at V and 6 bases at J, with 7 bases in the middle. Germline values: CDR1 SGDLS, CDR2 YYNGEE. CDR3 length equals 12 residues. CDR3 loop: CASSVGGGEQYF. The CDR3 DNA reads TGTGCCAGCAGCGTAGGAGGCGGCGAGCAGTACTTC.

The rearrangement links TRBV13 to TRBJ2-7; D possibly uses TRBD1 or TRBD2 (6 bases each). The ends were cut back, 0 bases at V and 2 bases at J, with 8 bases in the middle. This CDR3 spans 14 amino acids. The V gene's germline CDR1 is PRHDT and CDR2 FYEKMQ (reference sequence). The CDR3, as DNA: TGTGCCAGCAGCTTAGGCCGGGGGCCCTACGAGCAGTACTTC. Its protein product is CASSLGRGPYEQYF.

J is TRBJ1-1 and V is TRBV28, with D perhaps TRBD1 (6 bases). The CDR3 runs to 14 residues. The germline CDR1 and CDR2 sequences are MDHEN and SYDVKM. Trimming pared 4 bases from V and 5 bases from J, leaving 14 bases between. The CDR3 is CASSSTGHRTEAFF. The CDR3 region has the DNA TGTGCCAGCAGTTCTACGGGACACCGAACTGAAGCTTTCTTT. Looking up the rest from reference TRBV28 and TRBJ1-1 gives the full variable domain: DVKVTQSSRYLVKRTGEKVFLECVQDMDHENMFWYRQDPGLGLRLIYFSYDVKMKEKGDIPEGYSVSREKKERFSLILESASTNQTSMYLCASSSTGHRTEAFFGQGTRLTVV.

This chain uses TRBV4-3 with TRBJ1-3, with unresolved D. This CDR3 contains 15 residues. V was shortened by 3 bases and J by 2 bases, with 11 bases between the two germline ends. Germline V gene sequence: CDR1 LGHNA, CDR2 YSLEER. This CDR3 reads CASSHDRVTGNTIYF. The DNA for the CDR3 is TGCGCCAGCAGCCACGATCGGGTCACTGGAAACACCATATATTTT.

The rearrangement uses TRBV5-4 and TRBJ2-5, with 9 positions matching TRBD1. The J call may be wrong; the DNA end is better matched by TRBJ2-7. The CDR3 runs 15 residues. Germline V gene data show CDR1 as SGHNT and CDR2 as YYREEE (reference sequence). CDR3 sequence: CASSPRTGEIYEQYF. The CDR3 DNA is TGTGCCAGCAGCCCCCGGACAGGGGAAATCTACGAGCAGTACTTC.

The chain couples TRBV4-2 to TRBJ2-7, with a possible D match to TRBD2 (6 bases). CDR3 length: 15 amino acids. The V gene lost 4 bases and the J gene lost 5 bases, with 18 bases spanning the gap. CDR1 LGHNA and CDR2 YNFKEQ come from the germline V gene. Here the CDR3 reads CASSPPSAGRNEQYF. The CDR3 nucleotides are TGTGCCAGCAGCCCTCCGTCTGCAGGGAGGAACGAGCAGTACTTC.

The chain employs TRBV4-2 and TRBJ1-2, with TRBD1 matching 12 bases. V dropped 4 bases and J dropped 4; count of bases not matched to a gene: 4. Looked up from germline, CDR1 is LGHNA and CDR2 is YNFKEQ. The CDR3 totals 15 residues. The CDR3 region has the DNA TGTGCCAGCAGCCCGGGGACAGGGGGCCTCTATGGCTACACCTTC. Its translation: CASSPGTGGLYGYTF.

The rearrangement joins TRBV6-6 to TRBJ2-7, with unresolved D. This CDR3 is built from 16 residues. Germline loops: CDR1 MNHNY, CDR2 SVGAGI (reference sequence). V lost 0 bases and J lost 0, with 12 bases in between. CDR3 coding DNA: TGTGCCAGCAGTTACTCGATCGGGTTCCCCTCCTACGAGCAGTACTTC. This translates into CASSYSIGFPSYEQYF.

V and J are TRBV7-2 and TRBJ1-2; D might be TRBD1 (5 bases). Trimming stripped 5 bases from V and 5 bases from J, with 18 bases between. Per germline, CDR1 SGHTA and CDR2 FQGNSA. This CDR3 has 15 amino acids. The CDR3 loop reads CASSPARGRVYGYTF. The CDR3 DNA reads TGTGCCAGCAGCCCCGCCCGGGGCAGGGTGTATGGCTACACCTTC.

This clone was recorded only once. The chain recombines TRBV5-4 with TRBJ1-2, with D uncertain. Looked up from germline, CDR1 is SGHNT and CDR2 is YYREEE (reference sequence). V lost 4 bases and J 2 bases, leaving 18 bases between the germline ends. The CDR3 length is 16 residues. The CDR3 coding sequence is TGTGCCAGCAGCCCTAACTGGGTCTCCCCAAACTATGGCTACACCTTC. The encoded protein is CASSPNWVSPNYGYTF.

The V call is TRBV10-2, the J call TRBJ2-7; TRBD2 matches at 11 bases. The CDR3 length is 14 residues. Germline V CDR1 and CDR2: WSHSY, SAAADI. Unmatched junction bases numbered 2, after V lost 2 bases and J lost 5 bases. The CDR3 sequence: CASSEPGLADEQYF. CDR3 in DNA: TGCGCCAGCAGTGAGCCGGGACTAGCGGACGAGCAGTACTTC.

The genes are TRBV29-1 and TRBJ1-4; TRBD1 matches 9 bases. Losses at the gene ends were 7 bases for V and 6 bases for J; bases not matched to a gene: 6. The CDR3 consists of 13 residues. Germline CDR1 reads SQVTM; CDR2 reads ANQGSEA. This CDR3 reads CSAMGQGDEKLFF. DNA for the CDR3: TGCAGCGCCATGGGACAGGGAGATGAAAAACTGTTTTTT.

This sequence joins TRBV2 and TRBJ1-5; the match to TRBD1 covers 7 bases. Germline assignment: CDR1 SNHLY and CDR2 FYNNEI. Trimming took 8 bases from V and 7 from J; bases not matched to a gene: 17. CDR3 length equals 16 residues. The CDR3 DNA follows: TGTGCCAGCGAAGAGGGGGCGTTAGCGGGGGGCCAGCCCCAGCATTTT. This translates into CASEEGALAGGQPQHF.

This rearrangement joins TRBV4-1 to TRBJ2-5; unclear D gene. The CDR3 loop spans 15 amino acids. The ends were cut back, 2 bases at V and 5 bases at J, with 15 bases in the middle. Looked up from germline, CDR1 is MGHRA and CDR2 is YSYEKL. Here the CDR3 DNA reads TGCGCCAGCAGCCAATCCCCGGACCCCAGGGAGACCCAGTACTTC. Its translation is CASSQSPDPRETQYF.